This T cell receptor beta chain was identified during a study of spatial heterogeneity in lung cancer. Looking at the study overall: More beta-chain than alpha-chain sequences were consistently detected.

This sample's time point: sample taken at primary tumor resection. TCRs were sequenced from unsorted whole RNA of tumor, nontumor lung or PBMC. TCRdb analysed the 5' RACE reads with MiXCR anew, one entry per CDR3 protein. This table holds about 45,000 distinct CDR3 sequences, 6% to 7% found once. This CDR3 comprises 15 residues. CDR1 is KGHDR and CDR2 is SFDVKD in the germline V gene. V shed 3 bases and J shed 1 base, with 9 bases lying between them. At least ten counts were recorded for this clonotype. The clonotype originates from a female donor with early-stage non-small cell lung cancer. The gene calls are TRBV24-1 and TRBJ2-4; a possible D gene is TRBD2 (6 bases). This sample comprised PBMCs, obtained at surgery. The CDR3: CATSDGGSAKNIQYF. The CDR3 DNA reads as TGTGCCACCAGTGATGGGGGGTCGGCCAAAAACATTCAGTACTTC.